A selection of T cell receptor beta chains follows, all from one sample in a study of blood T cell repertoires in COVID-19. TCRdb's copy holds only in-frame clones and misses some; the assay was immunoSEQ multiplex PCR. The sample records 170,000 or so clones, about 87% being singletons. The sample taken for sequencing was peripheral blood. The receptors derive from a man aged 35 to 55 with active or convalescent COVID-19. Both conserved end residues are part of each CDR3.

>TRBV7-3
CASSKTLGTNEQFF
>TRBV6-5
CASSLSRQGNEQFF
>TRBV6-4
CASSLTSGGAEDEQFF
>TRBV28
CASSPGGGRSNQPQHF
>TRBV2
CASSVLVGDGYTF
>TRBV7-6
CASSLDGGPGANVLTF
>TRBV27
CASRLGNTGELFF
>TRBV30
CAWSVAAGGSNQPQHF
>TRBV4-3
CASSQRGIVKQYF
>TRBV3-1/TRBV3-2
CASSPSDWSYEAFF
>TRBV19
CASSIDSGGDTGELFF
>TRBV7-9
CASSLTGSMAFF
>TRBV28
CASSYYGRGNAEAFF
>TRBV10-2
CASRLGQGAMNTEAFF
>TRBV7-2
CASSFNSGGAGQETQYF
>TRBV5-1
CASSSGLTGELFF
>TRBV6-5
CASSYDRGRTDTQYF
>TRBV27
CASRQGLSGNTIYF
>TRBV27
CASSFGLAADTQYF
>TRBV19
CASNLGGRYGYTF
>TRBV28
CATLGGGSYEQYF
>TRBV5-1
CASSLGSLMNTEAFF
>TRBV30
CAWTKDRNTEAFF
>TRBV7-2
CASSLRDRNYEQYF
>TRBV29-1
CSVHRRSAKNIQYF
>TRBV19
CASNPGGNQPQHF
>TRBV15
CATSRLQGSGTEAFF